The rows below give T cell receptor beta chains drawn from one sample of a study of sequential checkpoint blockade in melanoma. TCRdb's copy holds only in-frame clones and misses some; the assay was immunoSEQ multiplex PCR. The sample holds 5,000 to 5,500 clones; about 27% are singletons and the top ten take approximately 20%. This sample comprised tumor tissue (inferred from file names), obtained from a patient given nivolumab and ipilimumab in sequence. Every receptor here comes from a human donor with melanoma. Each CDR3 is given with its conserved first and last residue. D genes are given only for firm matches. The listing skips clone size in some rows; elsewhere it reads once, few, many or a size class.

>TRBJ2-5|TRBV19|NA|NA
CASSIGKEGTQYF
TGTGCCAGTAGTATAGGGAAGGAGGGGACCCAGTACTTC
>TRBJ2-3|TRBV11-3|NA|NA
CASSIRPEDKNPDTQYF
TGTGCCAGCAGCATCCGACCCGAGGACAAAAACCCAGATACGCAGTATTTT
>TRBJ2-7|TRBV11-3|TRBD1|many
CASSLDRGLYEQYF
TGTGCCAGCAGCTTGGACAGGGGGCTGTACGAGCAGTACTTC
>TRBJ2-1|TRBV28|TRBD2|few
CASSSRTSGSVPYNEQFF
TGTGCCAGCAGTTCCCGGACTAGCGGGAGCGTCCCCTACAATGAGCAGTTCTTC
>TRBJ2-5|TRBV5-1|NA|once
CASSLGVVGETQYF
TGCGCCAGCAGCTTGGGGGTCGTGGGGGAGACCCAGTACTTC
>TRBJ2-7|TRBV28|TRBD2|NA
CASPAGGAGAWYEQYF
TGTGCCAGCCCGGCGGGAGGGGCGGGGGCTTGGTACGAGCAGTACTTC
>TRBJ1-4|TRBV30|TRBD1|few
CAWRGTGNEKLFF
TGTGCCTGGAGGGGGACAGGGAATGAAAAACTGTTTTTT
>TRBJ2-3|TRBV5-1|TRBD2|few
CASSLRLASTDTQYF
TGCGCCAGCAGCTTACGACTAGCGAGCACAGATACGCAGTATTTT
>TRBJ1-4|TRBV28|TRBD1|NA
CASSPAGTGQVFSGLFF
TGTGCCAGCAGTCCCGCGGGTACAGGACAGGTCTTCTCAGGGCTGTTTTTT
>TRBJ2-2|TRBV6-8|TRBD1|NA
CASRATETGIRELFF
TGTGCCAGCAGGGCAACGGAGACAGGGATCAGGGAGCTGTTTTTT
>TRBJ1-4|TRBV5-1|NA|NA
CASSPSGATNEKLFF
TGCGCCAGCAGTCCATCAGGGGCGACTAATGAAAAACTGTTTTTT
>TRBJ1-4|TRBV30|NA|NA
CAWRGAGATNEKLFF
TGTGCCTGGAGGGGTGCGGGTGCAACTAATGAAAAACTGTTTTTT
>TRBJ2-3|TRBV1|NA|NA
CASSETQTSTDTQYF
TGCGCCAGCAGCGAGACTCAAACTAGCACAGATACGCAGTATTTT
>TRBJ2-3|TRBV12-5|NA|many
CASTWAGTDTQYF
TGTGCCAGCACTTGGGCAGGAACAGATACGCAGTATTTT
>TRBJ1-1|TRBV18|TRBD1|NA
CASSSETGGWTEAFF
TGTGCCAGCTCATCAGAAACAGGGGGCTGGACTGAAGCTTTCTTT
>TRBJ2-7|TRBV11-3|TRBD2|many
CASSGASGSNEQYF
TGTGCCAGCAGCGGGGCTAGCGGGAGCAACGAGCAGTACTTC